This is a list of T cell receptor beta chains from one sample in a study of regulatory T cells in long-lasting Graves disease. Using its own MiXCR run on the multiplex PCR reads, TCRdb lists one record per CDR3 protein. This table has roughly 470,000 distinct CDR3 sequences, less than 25% appearing once. Sequencing used peripheral blood mononuclear cells (PBMCs), obtained when the disease was refractory, from a patient treated with antithyroid drugs. Receptors were obtained from a female donor with Graves disease. The CDR3 runs from the conserved cysteine through the conserved F or W. Fields, in order: J gene, clone size, D gene, V gene, CDR3 DNA, CDR3 protein. A D gene is named only where the DNA matches it firmly. Clone size, where shown, is once, few, many, or a class for clones that have expanded.

TRBJ2-5 many - TRBV9 TGTGCCAGCAGCGTTGGCCAGGGGTACCAAGAGACCCAGTACTTC CASSVGQGYQETQYF
TRBJ1-1 many - TRBV2 TGTGCCAGCAGTTGGCAGGGTCTTAAAACTGAAGCTTTCTTT CASSWQGLKTEAFF
TRBJ2-7 many TRBD2 TRBV6-2/TRBV6-3 TGTGCCAGCAGTAAAAAAGCGGGAGGTAAAATCTACGAGCAGTACTTC CASSKKAGGKIYEQYF
TRBJ1-5 many - TRBV6-1 TGTGCCAGCAGGCTTAGCAATCAGCCCCAGCATTTT CASRLSNQPQHF
TRBJ2-7 - - TRBV29-1 TGCAGCGTTGTCCGGGCCACACGAACCTACGAGCAGTACTTC CSVVRATRTYEQYF
TRBJ2-7 - - TRBV3-1 TGTGCCAGCGGCCAAGGGCCTGGCGCGTCCTACGAGCAGTACTTC CASGQGPGASYEQYF
TRBJ1-5 - TRBD1 TRBV5-1 TGCGCCAGCAGCCCGACAGGGGGTCTGGATCAGCCCCAGCATTTT CASSPTGGLDQPQHF
TRBJ2-7 - - TRBV20-1 TGCAGTGCTAGCACGGGTGACAACACCTACGAGCAGTACTTC CSASTGDNTYEQYF
TRBJ2-2 many - TRBV27 TGTGCCAGCAGTTACGGACACTCGTGGCCCGGGGAGCTGTTTTTT CASSYGHSWPGELFF
TRBJ1-1 many TRBD1 TRBV28 TGTGCCAGCAGTTCACCGGGACAGGGACCTGAAGCTTTCTTT CASSSPGQGPEAFF
TRBJ1-2 many - TRBV28 TGTGCCAGCATGGGGGGATTTCCTATTGGCTACACCTTC CASMGGFPIGYTF
TRBJ2-7 - TRBD2 TRBV6-1 TGTGCCAGCATCCCGGGACTAGCGGGAGGGGGCTACGAGCAGTACTTC CASIPGLAGGGYEQYF
TRBJ1-2 many - TRBV5-1 TGTGCCAGCAGCTTAAGACGGAACTATGGCTACACCTTC CASSLRRNYGYTF
TRBJ1-2 many TRBD1 TRBV28 TGTGCCAGCAATGACAGGGCGAGCGGCTACACCTTC CASNDRASGYTF
TRBJ1-2 many - TRBV2 TGTGCCAGCAGTGTATTGGGGGTAAAGGACTATGGCTACACCTTC CASSVLGVKDYGYTF
TRBJ2-7 many - TRBV7-9 TGTGCCAGCAGCTCATTACAGGGAGGGAGCTCCTACGAGCAGTACTTC CASSSLQGGSSYEQYF
TRBJ1-2 - - TRBV19 TGTGCCAGTAGTATCAAGGTGAACTATGGCTACACCTTC CASSIKVNYGYTF
TRBJ2-7 few - TRBV7-9 TGTGCCAGCAGCTACCCCAGGGTTGGGAGGAGCGAGCAGTACTTC CASSYPRVGRSEQYF
TRBJ1-6 - - TRBV6-2/TRBV6-3 TGTGCCAGCAGCGAGACCATCAAAGGGACCGGGGGCTCACCCCTCCACTTT CASSETIKGTGGSPLHF
TRBJ2-2 - TRBD2 TRBV6-2/TRBV6-3 TGTGCCAGCAGTGAATCTGTGACTAGCGGGAATTTTGGCGGGGAGCTGTTTTTT CASSESVTSGNFGGELFF
TRBJ2-2 few TRBD2 TRBV4-1 TGCGCCAGCAGCCAATTAGCGGGAATCACCGGGGAGCTGTTTTTT CASSQLAGITGELFF
TRBJ1-4 - - TRBV7-9 TGTGCCAGCAGTTCACCTGGGGGGCGGAAGAATGAAAAACTGTTTTTT CASSSPGGRKNEKLFF
TRBJ2-2 - TRBD1 TRBV27 TGTGCCAGCAGTTTATCGAGAGACAGGGTGGGCCTAAATGAGCTGTTTTTT CASSLSRDRVGLNELFF
TRBJ1-2 many - TRBV27 TGTGCCAGCAGATTAGAGAGCTATGGCTACACCTTC CASRLESYGYTF
TRBJ2-1 few TRBD1 TRBV3-1 TGTGCCAGCAGCCAAGATCAGGGGGACAGGCCCTACAATGAGCAGTTCTTC CASSQDQGDRPYNEQFF
TRBJ2-7 - - TRBV5-8 TGTGCCAGCAGCTTGGGTGGCTGGGCTGGGGAGCAGTACTTC CASSLGGWAGEQYF
TRBJ2-1 - - TRBV7-2 TGTGCCAGCAGCTTAGCCGGTTTCTACAATGAGCAGTTCTTC CASSLAGFYNEQFF
TRBJ1-1 few - TRBV7-3 TGTGCCAGCAGCTTATGGTGGGACACTGAAGCTTTCTTT CASSLWWDTEAFF
TRBJ2-5 many - TRBV7-2 TGTGCCAGCAGCTTATCCGGGGGGCAGACCCAGTACTTC CASSLSGGQTQYF
TRBJ2-7 - TRBD1 TRBV4-3 TGCGCCAGCAGCCACCGCCGGGACAGCTCTCGGGAGCAGTACTTC CASSHRRDSSREQYF
TRBJ2-2 once - TRBV29-1 TGCAGCGTTGAAGTTCGGGGGGCGCCCACCGGGGAGCTGTTTTTT CSVEVRGAPTGELFF
TRBJ2-3 - - TRBV5-1 TGCGCCAGCAGCTTGGGGACGGCAGTCACAGATACGCAGTATTTT CASSLGTAVTDTQYF
TRBJ2-7 - TRBD2 TRBV20-1 TGCAGTGCTAAACTGGGGGCGACGGGAGGGCCTTACGAGCAGTACTTC CSAKLGATGGPYEQYF
TRBJ2-5 many TRBD2 TRBV6-5 TGTGCCAGCAGTTCCTGGACTAGCGTGAATAGGGAGACCCAGTACTTC CASSSWTSVNRETQYF
TRBJ2-5 many TRBD2 TRBV2 TGTGCCAGCGTCCCTCTAGCGGGAGTACTTGAGACCCAGTACTTC CASVPLAGVLETQYF
TRBJ2-5 - TRBD2 TRBV19 TGTGCCAGTAGGACCTCCGGGACTAGCGGAGAGACCCAGTACTTC CASRTSGTSGETQYF